The 4 T cell receptor beta chains below were found in one sample sequenced in a study of PD-L1 blockade in urothelial cancer. The time point here: peripheral blood 6 weeks after treatment start. TCRdb's table, derived via immunoSEQ multiplex PCR, lists solely in-frame clones and lacks some. The data hold about 130,000 clones, with roughly 82% observed a single time. Here the sequenced sample was PBMCs, taken around atezolizumab (anti-PD-L1) treatment. These receptors all come from a man between 45 and 60 years old with urothelial cancer.

This chain uses TRBV5-6 with TRBJ2-1; TRBD2 agrees at 13 bases. Trimming took 6 bases from V and 6 from J; bases not matched to a gene: 6. This CDR3 is 15 amino acids long. The germline V gene has CDR1 SGHDT and CDR2 YYEEEE. The chain's CDR3 is CASTYGLAGANEQFF. The CDR3, as DNA: TGTGCCAGCACCTACGGACTAGCGGGAGCCAATGAGCAGTTCTTC.

This clone has just a few counts. A junction boundary mismatches the germline segment, possibly from a read error. The genes are TRBV30 and TRBJ1-1; TRBD1 agrees at 8 bases. CDR1 is GTSNPN and CDR2 is SVGIG in the germline V gene (reference sequence). This CDR3 region has 13 residues. CDR3 protein: CAWTGGWNAEAFF. Here the CDR3 DNA reads TGTGCCTGGACAGGGGGCTGGAACGCTGAAGCTTTCTTT.

The V call is TRBV4-2, the J call TRBJ2-6, with D possibly TRBD2 on 5 matching bases. Germline V gene sequence: CDR1 LGHNA, CDR2 YNFKEQ. This CDR3 has 16 amino acids. V gave up 0 bases and J gave up 0 bases, with 6 bases separating them. In DNA, the CDR3 is TGTGCCAGCAGCCAAGATGGACTCTCTGGGGCCAACGTCCTGACTTTC. Its protein product is CASSQDGLSGANVLTF.

The V and J genes are TRBV9 and TRBJ2-5, with 11 nucleotides matching TRBD2. This CDR3 has 15 amino acids. V lost 2 bases and J lost 2; bases outside the gene matches: 2. Germline values: CDR1 SGDLS, CDR2 YYNGEE. This chain's CDR3 is CASSVTSGAQETQYF. The CDR3 DNA sequence: TGTGCCAGCAGCGTGACTAGCGGGGCTCAAGAGACCCAGTACTTC.